This entry lists 12 T cell receptor beta chains sequenced from one sample in a study of read filtering for tumor transcriptome and immune sequencing. Molecular barcoded adaptors covering alpha/delta and beta/gamma chains were used on about 0.4 ug RNA. One entry per CDR3 protein, called by TCRdb with MiXCR from the reads. Seen here are nearly 60,000 distinct CDR3 sequences, approximately 13% observed once, and the top ten hold 15% to 20%. Sequencing was performed on a population of CD138-negative cells sorted from bone marrow. All receptors derive from a donor aged 40 or older with multiple myeloma.

There are many counts of this clonotype. V gene TRBV24-1 combines with J gene TRBJ2-1; 7 bases map to TRBD2. CDR1 and CDR2 from the germline V gene are KGHDR and SFDVKD. The CDR3 totals 16 residues. The trim removed 6 bases at V and 4 bases at J, leaving 11 bases unmatched. CDR3 sequence: CATSRAVGGSYNEQFF. For the CDR3, the DNA is TGTGCCACCAGTCGCGCTGTCGGGGGGTCTTACAATGAGCAGTTCTTC.

This clonotype was seen ten or more times. The CDR3 bases are TGCAGTGCTAGGGAACTAGGCCCTTACAATGAGCAGTTCTTC. Its translation: CSARELGPYNEQFF. The chain employs TRBV20-1 and TRBJ2-1, with D perhaps TRBD2 (5 bases). Trimming cost V 3 bases and J 4 bases, with 13 bases left between them. The CDR3 consists of 14 residues. Germline assignment: CDR1 DFQATT and CDR2 SNEGSKA (reference sequence).

The table lists this clonotype with many counts. The chain recombines TRBV5-1 with TRBJ2-7; D is tentatively TRBD1 or TRBD2 (5 bases each). This CDR3 has 11 residues. Germline V gene lookup returns CDR1 SGHRS and CDR2 YFSETQ. V dropped 2 bases and J dropped 7 bases, with 7 bases sitting between them. The CDR3 region is CASSFGGEQYF. The CDR3 coding sequence is TGCGCCAGCAGCTTTGGGGGTGAGCAGTACTTC.

This clonotype was detected ten times or more. The chain employs TRBV6-6 and TRBJ1-5; D is uncertain. Between the trimmed V and J ends, which lost 8 bases and 5 bases, there was a span of 7 bases. This CDR3 contains 11 residues. The germline V gene has CDR1 MNHNY and CDR2 SVGAGI (reference sequence). The DNA for the CDR3 is TGTGCCAGCGATGGCGATCAGCCCCAGCATTTT. As protein: CASDGDQPQHF.

In its sample, this clonotype was seen many times. This chain joins TRBV28 and TRBJ2-2; D remains unclear. The germline V gene has CDR1 MDHEN and CDR2 SYDVKM. Deletions cut 6 bases from V and 1 base from J, with 9 bases between. The CDR3 spans 14 residues. Written as DNA, the CDR3 is TGTGCCAGCAGCTCGACTGGGAACACCGGGGAGCTGTTTTTT. This sequence encodes CASSSTGNTGELFF.

This clonotype has ten or more counts. At one of its ends the junction is not consistent with the germline gene, which may arise from a read error. The chain joins TRBV7-2 to TRBJ2-1, with D tentatively TRBD2 (5 bases). CDR3 size: 14 residues. Per the germline V gene, CDR1 is SGHTA and CDR2 is FQGNSA. CDR3 in amino acids: CASSLETLAHEQIF. CDR3 bases: TGTGCCAGCAGCTTAGAGACGCTAGCCCATGAGCAGATCTTC.

This clonotype was found many times. The J gene is TRBJ2-5, the V gene TRBV29-1; D possibly corresponds to TRBD1 (6 bases). Trimming removed 6 bases at V and 4 bases at J, with 21 bases between. The CDR3 has 15 residues. Per the germline V gene, CDR1 is SQVTM and CDR2 is ANQGSEA. The CDR3 loop reads CSVQPQGIKGETQYF. The CDR3 nucleotides read TGCAGCGTCCAACCCCAGGGGATTAAGGGAGAGACCCAGTACTTC.

Many counts were recorded for this clonotype. The chain carries TRBV4-1 and TRBJ1-1, with a tentative D call TRBD1 (6 bases). From germline, CDR1 is MGHRA and CDR2 YSYEKL. The V and J ends lost 8 bases and 3 bases respectively, with 10 bases between them. The CDR3 extends over 12 amino acids. The DNA of the CDR3 is TGCGCCAGCGGGGGGGCTTACACTGAAGCTTTCTTT. Translating it yields CASGGAYTEAFF.

This clonotype was picked up many times. This chain uses TRBV5-1 with TRBJ2-2; 8 bases fit TRBD2. This CDR3 is 16 amino acids long. The junction had 3 bases not matched to a gene; V was cut back by 2 bases and J by 0 bases. Germline assignment: CDR1 SGHRS and CDR2 YFSETQ. Written as DNA, the CDR3 is TGCGCCAGCAGCTTTAGCGGGGCCGCGAACACCGGGGAGCTGTTTTTT. Protein product: CASSFSGAANTGELFF.

Comments on this clonotype: A read error may explain this, as a much larger clone is one base away. V gene TRBV5-1 combines with J gene TRBJ2-5; D perhaps matches TRBD2 (5 bases). Germline V gene data show CDR1 as SGHRS and CDR2 as YFSETQ. The CDR3 contains 14 residues. Trimming took 6 bases from V and 2 from J, leaving 14 bases between them. The CDR3 bases are TGCGCCAGCACCCCGGCGAGGGTTCAAGAGACCCAGTACTTC. Protein: CASTPARVQETQYF.

This clonotype was found many times. The chain has TRBV2 and TRBJ1-2; TRBD1 aligns across 8 bases. CDR1 SNHLY and CDR2 FYNNEI come from the germline V gene. The CDR3 has 15 amino acids. V lost 1 base, J lost 8 bases, and 9 bases stayed unmatched. The CDR3 protein is CASSEGVDRVGGYTF. In nucleotides, the CDR3 is TGTGCCAGCAGTGAAGGAGTGGACAGGGTTGGCGGCTACACCTTC.

This clonotype has ten or more counts. The chain recombines TRBV7-9 with TRBJ1-6, with 9 bases fitting TRBD1. From germline, CDR1 is SEHNR and CDR2 FQNEAQ (reference sequence). CDR3 length: 18 amino acids. V trimming: 5 bases; J trimming: 0 bases; junction bases outside the gene matches: 8. The CDR3 protein is CASSPGQGGSSYNSPLHF. CDR3 in DNA: TGTGCCAGCAGCCCGGGACAGGGCGGGAGCTCCTATAATTCACCCCTCCACTTT.